Sequencing of this TCR beta chain was carried out in a study of technical replicates of blood from a handful of donors. Data came from immunoSEQ multiplex PCR; TCRdb stores just in-frame clones and leaves some out. The sample includes about 70,000 clones, 80% to 95% of them seen just once. Per the germline V gene, CDR1 is SGHAT and CDR2 is FQNNGV. The length of the CDR3 is 14 residues. The ends were cut back, 1 base at V and 5 bases at J, with 9 bases in the middle. The sequenced sample was T cells isolated from PBMCs. The receptor's source is a human donor in good health. The chain links TRBV11-2 to TRBJ1-5, with D possibly matching TRBD1 (6 bases). This CDR3 is CASSLVGADQPQHF. Here the CDR3 DNA reads TGTGCCAGCAGCTTAGTGGGGGCCGATCAGCCCCAGCATTTT.